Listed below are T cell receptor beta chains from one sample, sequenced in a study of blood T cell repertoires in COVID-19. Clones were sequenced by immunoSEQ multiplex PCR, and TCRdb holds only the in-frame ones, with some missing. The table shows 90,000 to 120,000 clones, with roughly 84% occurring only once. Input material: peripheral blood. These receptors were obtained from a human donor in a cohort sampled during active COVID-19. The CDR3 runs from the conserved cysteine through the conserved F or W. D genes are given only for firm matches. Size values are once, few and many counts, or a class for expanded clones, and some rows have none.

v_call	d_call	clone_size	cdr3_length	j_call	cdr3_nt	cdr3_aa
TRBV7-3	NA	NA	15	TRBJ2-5	TGTGCCAGCAGCCGTGGGAGAGGGTTCCAAGAGACCCAGTACTTC	CASSRGRGFQETQYF
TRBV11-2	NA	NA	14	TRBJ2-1	TGTGCCAGCAGCTTATCCTCCGGCTACAATGAGCAGTTCTTC	CASSLSSGYNEQFF
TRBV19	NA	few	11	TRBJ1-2	TGTGCCAGTCGGACAGCCTATGGCTACACCTTC	CASRTAYGYTF
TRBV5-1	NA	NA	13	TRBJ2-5	TGCGCCAGCAGCTGGACAGACCAAGAGACCCAGTACTTC	CASSWTDQETQYF
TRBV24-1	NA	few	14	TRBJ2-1	TGTGCCACCAGTGATTCCGGGAGTCTTTTTGAGCAGTTCTTC	CATSDSGSLFEQFF
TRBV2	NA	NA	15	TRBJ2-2	TGTGCCAGCAGTGTTGGGGAGCCGAGCACCGGGGAGCTGTTTTTT	CASSVGEPSTGELFF
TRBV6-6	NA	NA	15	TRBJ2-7	TGTGCCAGCAGCACTTCTCATTCCCTAGGAAAGGAGCAGTACTTC	CASSTSHSLGKEQYF
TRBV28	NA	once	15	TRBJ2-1	TGTGCCAGCAGTGCGACAGGTGGGCCTTACAATGAGCAGTTCTTC	CASSATGGPYNEQFF
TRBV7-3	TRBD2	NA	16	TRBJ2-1	TGTGCCAGCAGCACAGGACTAGCGGGGGCCTACAATGAGCAGTTCTTC	CASSTGLAGAYNEQFF
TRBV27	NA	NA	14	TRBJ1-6	TGTGCCAGCCGCGCCGCTCTGCCCTTTTCACCCCTCCACTTT	CASRAALPFSPLHF
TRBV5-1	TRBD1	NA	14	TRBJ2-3	TGCGCCAGCAGTCCGGGACAGAGCACAGATACGCAGTATTTT	CASSPGQSTDTQYF
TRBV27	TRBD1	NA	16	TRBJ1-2	TGTGCCAGCAGTTACCAGGGAAGGGGGCATACGGGTGGCTACACCTTC	CASSYQGRGHTGGYTF
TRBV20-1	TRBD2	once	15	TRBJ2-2	TGCAGTGCTAGTGGACTAGCGGGAGTCTCCGGGGAGCTGTTTTTT	CSASGLAGVSGELFF
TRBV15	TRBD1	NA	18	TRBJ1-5	TGTGCCACCAGCACGGACAGGCAAAGGGTGGATAGCAATCAGCCCCAGCATTTT	CATSTDRQRVDSNQPQHF
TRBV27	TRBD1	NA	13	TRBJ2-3	TGTGCCAGCACTTCGACAGGGGAAGATACGCAGTATTTT	CASTSTGEDTQYF
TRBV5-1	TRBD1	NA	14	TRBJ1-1	TGCGCCAGCAGCTCCGGGACAGGGGACACTGAAGCTTTCTTT	CASSSGTGDTEAFF
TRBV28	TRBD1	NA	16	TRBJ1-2	TGTGCCAGCAGTTCAGCCGGGACAGGGGAGGACTATGGCTACACCTTC	CASSSAGTGEDYGYTF
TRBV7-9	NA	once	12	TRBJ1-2	TGTGCCAGCACCTTGAACGGGTATGGCTACACCTTC	CASTLNGYGYTF
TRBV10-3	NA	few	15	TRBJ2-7	TGTGCCATCAGTGAGTCGAGACTGAAGTCCTACGAGCAGTACTTC	CAISESRLKSYEQYF
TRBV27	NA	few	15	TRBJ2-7	TGTGCCAGCAGTTTATCGGCAGGGGATACCTACGAGCAGTACTTC	CASSLSAGDTYEQYF
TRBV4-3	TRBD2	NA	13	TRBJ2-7	TGCGCCAGCAGCCAAGGACTAGCGGGAGGTCATTACTTC	CASSQGLAGGHYF
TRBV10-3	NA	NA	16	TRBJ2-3	TGTGCCATCAGTGAGTCGGGGCCATTTGGGACAGATACGCAGTATTTT	CAISESGPFGTDTQYF
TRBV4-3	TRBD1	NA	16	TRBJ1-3	TGCGCCAGCAGCCAAGTATATGGACAGGGTGGAAACACCATATATTTT	CASSQVYGQGGNTIYF
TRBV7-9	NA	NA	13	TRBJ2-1	TGTGCCAGCAGCCCCTCTGGGGCTACGAGTCAGTTCTTC	CASSPSGATSQFF
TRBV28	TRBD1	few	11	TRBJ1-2	TGTGCCAGCAGCCTGGACAGGGGCTACACCTTC	CASSLDRGYTF
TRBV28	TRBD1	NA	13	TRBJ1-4	TGTGCCAGCAGCAGGGACAGGAACGAAAAACTGTTTTTT	CASSRDRNEKLFF
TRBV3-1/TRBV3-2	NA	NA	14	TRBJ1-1	TGTGCCAGCAGCCAAAAGGGGTCCCCGGGCGGCGCTTTCTTT	CASSQKGSPGGAFF
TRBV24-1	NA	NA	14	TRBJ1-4	TGTGCCACCAGTGATCCCAAACTTAATGAAAAACTGTTTTTT	CATSDPKLNEKLFF
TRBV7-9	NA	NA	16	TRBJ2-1	TGTGCCAGCAGCCCCTATCCCCAGACAGGATACAATGAGCAGTTCTTC	CASSPYPQTGYNEQFF
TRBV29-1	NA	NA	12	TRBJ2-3	TGCAGCGCTTCCCACCCAGCGGATACGCAGTATTTT	CSASHPADTQYF
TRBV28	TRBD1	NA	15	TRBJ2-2	TGTGCCAGCAGCCGAGACAGGGGGCTAGCCGGGGAGCTGTTTTTT	CASSRDRGLAGELFF
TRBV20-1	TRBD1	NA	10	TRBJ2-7	TGCAGCCCCGGGACAGACGAGCAGTACTTC	CSPGTDEQYF
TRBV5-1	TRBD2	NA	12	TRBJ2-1	TGCGCCAGCAGCTTGGCCAGCGGGGGGCAGTTCTTC	CASSLASGGQFF
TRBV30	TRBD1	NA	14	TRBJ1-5	TGTGCCTGGAGTGTAGGACAGGGCTATCAGCCCCAGCATTTT	CAWSVGQGYQPQHF
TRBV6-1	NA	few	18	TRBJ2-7	TGTGCCAGCAGTGAACCGGGGGCCGGGCAGGGAGGGTCCTACGAGCAGTACTTC	CASSEPGAGQGGSYEQYF
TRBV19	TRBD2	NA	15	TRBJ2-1	TGTGCCAGTAGTCCTGGCGCTAGCGGGTACAATGAGCAGTTCTTC	CASSPGASGYNEQFF
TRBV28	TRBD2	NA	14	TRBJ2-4	TGTGCCAGCAGTCGCTCTAGCGGGATTAACATTCAGTACTTC	CASSRSSGINIQYF
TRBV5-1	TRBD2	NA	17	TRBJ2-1	TGCGCCAGCAGCTGGAACTCACTAGCGGGGGGGTACAATGAGCAGTTCTTC	CASSWNSLAGGYNEQFF
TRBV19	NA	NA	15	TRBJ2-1	TGTGCCAGTACCCCCTCTAGGGGGACTAACAATGAGCAGTTCTTC	CASTPSRGTNNEQFF
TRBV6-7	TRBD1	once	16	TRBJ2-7	TGTGCCAGCAGTTACCCGTCCCGGGACAGGGCGTACGAGCAGTACTTC	CASSYPSRDRAYEQYF
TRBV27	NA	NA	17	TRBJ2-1	TGTGCCAGCAGTCCCCCCCCGATCGGGAGCTCCTACAATGAGCAGTTCTTC	CASSPPPIGSSYNEQFF
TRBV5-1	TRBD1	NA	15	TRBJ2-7	TGCGCCAGCAGCCTGGTGGGACAGTCGACCTACGAGCAGTACTTC	CASSLVGQSTYEQYF
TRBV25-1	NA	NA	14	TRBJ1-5	TGTGCCAGCAGTATAGATAGCGGCAATCAGCCCCAGCATTTT	CASSIDSGNQPQHF
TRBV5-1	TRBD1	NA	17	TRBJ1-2	TGCGCCAGCAGCTTGTCCGGGAATCAGGGCAGGGGGCCTGGCTACACCTTC	CASSLSGNQGRGPGYTF
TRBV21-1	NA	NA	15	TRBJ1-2	TGTGCCAGCAGCAACTCTGGGACAACCAGCCGGCGCTACACCTTC	CASSNSGTTSRRYTF
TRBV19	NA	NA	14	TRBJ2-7	TGTGCCAGTAGCCTACAGGGCCCCGCCTACGAGCAGTACTTC	CASSLQGPAYEQYF
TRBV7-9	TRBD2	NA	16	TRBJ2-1	TGTGCCAGCAGCTTAGCGGGCGGGGGCTCCTACAATGAGCAGTTCTTC	CASSLAGGGSYNEQFF
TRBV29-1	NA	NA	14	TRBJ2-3	TGCAGCGTGAGGGCGTCCCATAGGGCAGATACGCAGTATTTT	CSVRASHRADTQYF
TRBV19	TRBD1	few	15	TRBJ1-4	TGTGCCAGTAAATCCGTCGCGACAGGGGAGGAAAAACTGTTTTTT	CASKSVATGEEKLFF
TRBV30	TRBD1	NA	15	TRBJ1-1	TGTGCCTGGAGCACACCCGGGACAGGGCACACTGAAGCTTTCTTT	CAWSTPGTGHTEAFF
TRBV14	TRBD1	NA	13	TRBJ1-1	TGTGCCAGCAGCAAAGAAGGGGGCGCCGGTGCTTTCTTT	CASSKEGGAGAFF
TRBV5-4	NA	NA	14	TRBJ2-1	TGTGCCAGCACCCCGCGGGCCGGGAACAATGAGCAGTTCTTC	CASTPRAGNNEQFF
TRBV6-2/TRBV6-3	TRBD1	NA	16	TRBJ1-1	TGTGCCAGCAGTCCGGGGACAGCCAAACCCTACACTGAAGCTTTCTTT	CASSPGTAKPYTEAFF